The 8 T cell receptor beta chains presented below share a single source sample, sequenced in a study of cytomegalovirus exposure and HLA in healthy donors. 13 Jbeta primers and 60 Vbeta primers were used for the PCR. The table came from immunoSEQ multiplex PCR; TCRdb's copy has only in-frame clones and leaves some out. Here the sample spans about 41,000 clones, 81% being singletons. The specimen sequenced was PBMCs. All receptors derive from a man aged 45-65 years in good health and CMV-seronegative.

The gene calls are TRBV2 and TRBJ1-2; no clear D. V was cut by 9 bases and J by 6 bases, with 17 bases left in between. This CDR3 comprises 13 residues. CDR1 SNHLY and CDR2 FYNNEI come from the germline V gene. CDR3 in DNA: TGTGCCAGTACCGTGCTGAGGGCTGATGGCTACACCTTC. It codes for CASTVLRADGYTF.

The chain uses TRBV10-3 and TRBJ2-1; D is possibly TRBD2 (7 bases). Between the trimmed V and J ends, which lost 0 bases and 8 bases, there was a span of 17 bases. Germline values: CDR1 ENHRY, CDR2 SYGVKD. The CDR3 runs 16 residues. The CDR3 nucleotides are TGTGCCATCAGTGAGTCAGGGGGACTACTCCGTTATGAGCAGTTCTTC. Translated, it gives CAISESGGLLRYEQFF.

The rearrangement links TRBV6-5 to TRBJ1-4; D is unresolved. V lost 2 bases, J lost 5 bases, and 9 bases lay in between. Per the germline V gene, CDR1 is MNHEY and CDR2 is SVGAGI. The CDR3 totals 14 residues. CDR3 bases: TGTGCCAGCAGTTACGGGCCACGGAATGAAAAACTGTTTTTT. Translation gives CASSYGPRNEKLFF.

The genes are TRBV6-5 and TRBJ1-1; D is perhaps TRBD1 (5 bases). CDR1 and CDR2 (germline): MNHEY, SVGAGI. Trimming removed 6 bases from V and 1 base from J, with 9 bases in between. This CDR3 is built from 13 residues. The CDR3 region is CASSAGQNTEAFF. The CDR3 nucleotides are TGTGCCAGCAGCGCAGGACAGAACACTGAAGCTTTCTTT.

This clone was found a few times. J is TRBJ2-7 and V is TRBV27; 9 bases map to TRBD2. CDR1 is MNHEY, CDR2 SMNVEV, per germline (reference sequence). The CDR3 runs to 14 residues. V dropped 6 bases and J dropped 4; count of bases not matched to a gene: 7. The CDR3 reads CASRETSGDYEQYF. The CDR3 DNA reads TGTGCCAGCAGGGAGACTAGCGGAGATTACGAGCAGTACTTC.

The V and J genes are TRBV5-4 and TRBJ2-5; D is undetermined. Trimming took off 0 bases at V and 2 bases at J, with 5 bases between the two ends. The CDR3 runs 13 residues. Germline V CDR1 and CDR2: SGHNT, YYREEE (reference sequence). This CDR3 reads CASSLDRQETQYF. In nucleotides, the CDR3 is TGTGCCAGCAGCTTGGACAGACAAGAGACCCAGTACTTC.

This chain joins TRBV7-2 and TRBJ1-2; 7 bases agree with TRBD1. The CDR3 length is 15 residues. Per the germline V gene, CDR1 is SGHTA and CDR2 is FQGNSA. V was clipped by 1 base and J by 8 bases; unmatched bases: 10. The CDR3 bases are TGTGCCAGCAGCTTAGACCTGACAGGGCTGGGCGGCTACACCTTC. Translating it yields CASSLDLTGLGGYTF.

The chain recombines TRBV6-5 with TRBJ1-1; the D gene is possibly TRBD1 (5 bases). CDR3 length: 13 residues. Germline-derived CDR1 and CDR2 are MNHEY and SVGAGI. The V end was cut by 10 bases, the J end by 1 base, with 13 bases between. The CDR3 DNA follows: TGTGCCATCAAACAGGTTTCGAACACTGAAGCTTTCTTT. Protein product: CAIKQVSNTEAFF.